This TCR beta chain appears in the sequencing data of a study of T cell repertoires in cytomegalovirus infection. Study-level information: Public TCR beta signatures marked donors with CMV infection and the matching HLA. Study-wide results and caveats: Summed public TCR beta family frequency identified CMV carriers bearing the relevant HLA. HLA-C-restricted, CMV-specific TCR beta clonotypes were dominant ex vivo.

Worth noting for this clonotype: Its antigen remains unidentified.

The CDR3 covers 14 residues. Germline V gene lookup returns CDR1 MNHEY and CDR2 SVGEGT. V was clipped by 2 bases and J by 0 bases, with 8 bases between them. Each CDR3 protein gets one entry after TCRdb re-called the reads with MiXCR. The table has fewer than 550,000 distinct CDR3 sequences, approximately 33% seen once. V gene TRBV6-2 or TRBV6-3 combines with J gene TRBJ2-7; D is unresolved. This receptor was taken from a human donor in good health (CMV status not recorded). Some clones in this sample may be carry-over from other donors' samples. Sequencing was done on a sample of PBMCs. The CDR3 sequence: CASSYMGDSYEQYF. CDR3 DNA: TGTGCCAGCAGTTACATGGGCGACTCCTACGAGCAGTACTTC.